One and the same sample provided the 7 T cell receptor beta chains below, sequenced in a study of T cells in Graves' hyperthyroidism and ophthalmopathy. Researchers took RNA transcripts and amplified the TCR beta CDR3 regions from them. The HTBI primer set served for first-round RT-PCR of the TCR CDR3. TCRdb reanalysed the multiplex PCR reads using MiXCR and keeps one entry per CDR3 protein. The data contain approximately 690,000 distinct CDR3 sequences, more than 20% of them singletons. Sequencing was performed on blood. Source of these receptors: a man between 25 and 39 years old with Graves' ophthalmopathy.

The rearrangement uses TRBV6-1 and TRBJ2-7; the match to TRBD2 covers 13 bases. The CDR3 length is 16 residues. After removal of 2 bases from V and 6 bases from J, the junction contained 7 bases not matched to a gene. Germline V gives CDR1 MNHNS, CDR2 SASEGT. The CDR3 region is CASSERRLAGGGEQYF. The CDR3 bases are TGTGCCAGCAGTGAACGGAGACTAGCGGGAGGCGGCGAGCAGTACTTC.

This clonotype was seen ten or more times. CDR3 sequence reads: CASSPNNIAYEQYF. DNA for the CDR3: TGTGCCAGCAGCCCTAACAACATTGCCTACGAGCAGTACTTC. This chain uses TRBV7-2 with TRBJ2-7, with D unclear. The CDR3 length is 14 residues. V gave up 5 bases and J gave up 2 bases, with 13 bases separating them. The germline V gene encodes CDR1 SGHTA and CDR2 FQGNSA.

This clonotype was detected a few times. The gene calls are TRBV4-3 and TRBJ1-1; D remains ambiguous. Looked up from germline, CDR1 is LGHNA and CDR2 is YSLEER. The length of the CDR3 is 15 residues. The ends were cut back, 2 bases at V and 1 base at J, with 11 bases in the middle. CDR3 residues: CASSQFGVANTEAFF. The CDR3 DNA reads TGCGCCAGCAGCCAATTTGGGGTGGCGAACACTGAAGCTTTCTTT.

The chain recombines TRBV5-4 with TRBJ2-3; 10 nucleotides agree with TRBD2. The CDR3 contains 14 residues. CDR1 SGHNT and CDR2 YYREEE come from the germline V gene (reference sequence). The V and J ends lost 7 bases and 6 bases, in that order; junction bases with no gene match: 8. The CDR3, as DNA: TGTGCCAGCGGGGGAGCGGGAGGGGACGATACGCAGTATTTT. Translation gives CASGGAGGDDTQYF.

This clonotype was detected a few times. The chain couples TRBV20-1 to TRBJ2-7, with 11 bases identical to TRBD2. CDR1 and CDR2 from the germline V gene are DFQATT and SNEGSKA (reference sequence). V was pared by 0 bases and J by 0 bases, with 1 base of the junction left unmatched. This CDR3 is 15 amino acids long. As DNA, the CDR3 is TGCAGTGCTAGAGAACTAGCGGGAGTCTCCTACGAGCAGTACTTC. Translation: CSARELAGVSYEQYF.

The genes are TRBV7-9 and TRBJ2-1; a weak D match, TRBD1 (6 bases). The length of the CDR3 is 14 residues. Germline loops: CDR1 SEHNR, CDR2 FQNEAQ (reference sequence). Deletions cut 9 bases from V and 4 bases from J, with 16 bases between. The DNA of the CDR3 is TGTGCCAGTCAAATCCGGGACATATACAATGAGCAGTTCTTC. Translating gives CASQIRDIYNEQFF.

This chain joins TRBV5-6 and TRBJ2-3; D uncertain. The CDR3 is 15 residues long. In germline, CDR1 is SGHDT, CDR2 YYEEEE. Deletions cut 0 bases from V and 2 bases from J, with 10 bases between. CDR3 DNA sequence: TGTGCCAGCAGCTTGGGTCAGCACGACACAGATACGCAGTATTTT. Encoded protein: CASSLGQHDTDTQYF.